A single T cell receptor beta chain is shown here with its context. Multiplex touch-down PCR amplified TRB using TRB-A and TRB-B pools in one tube. No DNA is given; TCRdb re-called the multiplex PCR reads and lists each CDR3 protein once. Across 14,000 to 15,000 distinct CDR3 sequences, the top ten clones capture 3.6% of the sample. This entry is derived from a study of T cell clusters in autoimmune cytopenias. TRB amplification used around 260 ng of peripheral blood genomic DNA. Looked up from germline, CDR1 is SGHNT and CDR2 is YENEEA. There are 13 residues in the CDR3. The same sample was also studied in work on T cell repertoires in aging, cancer and after chemotherapy.

Sequencing was performed on peripheral blood. The chain is built from TRBV11-3 and TRBJ2-3. This clonotype was sampled from a human donor in good health. This chain's CDR3 is CASSLTTLDTQYF.